This TCR beta chain came from a study of CXCR3-negative and CXCR3-positive naive CD8 T cells. Researchers sorted around 300,000 cells of each CD8+ T cell subset in triplicate. By phenotype, naive CD8+ T cells were CD45RO-CCR7+CD27+CD95-. Study-wide results and limits: TRBV-TRBJ usage matched between naive CXCR3-negative and CXCR3-positive cells but not between memory cells.

About this clonotype: Its antigen is still unknown.

The method, 5' RACE with UMI labels, was used to prepare the TRB cDNA libraries. From its re-call of the 5' RACE reads, TCRdb lists each CDR3 protein once, without DNA. Its listing shows several thousand distinct CDR3 sequences. The CDR3 is 16 residues long. CDR1 is ENHRY, CDR2 SYGVKD, per germline. The rearrangement links TRBV10-3 to TRBJ2-3; TCRdb's D call of TRBD2 is untestable without DNA. This TCR was recovered from a human donor in good health. Some clones in this sample may be carry-over from other donors' samples. Input material: naive CXCR3- CD8+ T cells from blood. Subset noted: CD45RO-CCR7+CD27+CD95- naive CD8+ T cells lacking CXCR3 (TNR3-). Here the CDR3 reads CATDTSSGESTDTQYF.